The 3 T cell receptor beta chains given below trace back to one sample, sequenced in a study of blood T cells in healthy people across ages. A second PCR, run for roughly 7 to 12 cycles, used a sample-barcoded 5' primer plus a J-beta primer mix. TCRdb re-called the 5' RACE reads through MiXCR, storing one row per CDR3 protein. The sample carries roughly 1,000,000 distinct CDR3 sequences, about 25% recorded once. The same data also went into a second study, on T cells of mothers and their children.

Source material: blood. The source of these receptors is a girl aged 2 to 10 in good health.

The genes are TRBV20-1 and TRBJ1-3, with D hard to call. The CDR3 sequence is 14 residues long. Germline lookup yields CDR1 DFQATT and CDR2 SNEGSKA (reference sequence). V was pared by 3 bases and J by 0 bases, with 9 bases between. CDR3 amino acids: CSARDSFSGNTIYF. In DNA, the CDR3 is TGCAGTGCTAGGGACTCTTTCTCTGGAAACACCATATATTTT.

The CDR3 protein is CASSESQNRGNQPQHF. CDR3 coding DNA: TGTGCCAGCAGTGAATCGCAAAACAGAGGCAATCAGCCCCAGCATTTT. The V call is TRBV2, the J call TRBJ1-5; no clear D. CDR1 is SNHLY and CDR2 is FYNNEI in the germline V gene. V lost 2 bases and J lost 2, with 13 bases in between. The CDR3 has 16 residues. The full variable domain, its missing parts supplied by reference TRBV2 and TRBJ1-5, is EPEVTQTPSHQVTQMGQEVILRCVPISNHLYFYWYRQILGQKVEFLVSFYNNEISEKSEIFDDQFSVERPDGSNFTLKIRSTKLEDSAMYFCASSESQNRGNQPQHFGDGTRLSIL.

J is TRBJ2-7 and V is TRBV12-3 or TRBV12-4; 9 bases fit TRBD1. After removal of 6 bases from V and 7 bases from J, the junction contained 13 bases not matched to a gene. The CDR3 contains 15 residues. The CDR3 loop reads CASSPPGTGLYEQYF. The CDR3 DNA follows: TGTGCCAGCAGCCCCCCCGGGACAGGGCTCTATGAGCAGTACTTC.